This T cell receptor beta chain was recovered during a study of cytomegalovirus exposure and HLA in healthy donors. Study outcomes and limitations: Most TCR beta V segments were productive about 90% or about 30% of the time in an earlier analysis. TCR beta sequences reportedly predicted most subjects' HLA-A and HLA-B alleles accurately.

A multiplex PCR was run with 60 Vbeta primers and 13 Jbeta primers. TCRdb's table, derived via immunoSEQ multiplex PCR, lists solely in-frame clones and lacks some. Of some 150,000 clones listed, around a tenth are singletons. The CDR3 has 17 amino acids. V lost 2 bases, J lost 4 bases, and 20 bases lay in between. Germline V lookup: CDR1 MDHEN, CDR2 SYDVKM. This clone was counted a few times. No antigen is known for it. The chain recombines TRBV28 with TRBJ1-2, with a tentative D call TRBD1 (6 bases). Input material: PBMCs. The TCR was taken from a male donor in good health and CMV-seronegative. In DNA form, the CDR3 reads TGTGCCAGCAGTTTAGCCGTCAGCTCGACAGGCCTCTATGGCTACACCTTC. The encoded protein is CASSLAVSSTGLYGYTF.